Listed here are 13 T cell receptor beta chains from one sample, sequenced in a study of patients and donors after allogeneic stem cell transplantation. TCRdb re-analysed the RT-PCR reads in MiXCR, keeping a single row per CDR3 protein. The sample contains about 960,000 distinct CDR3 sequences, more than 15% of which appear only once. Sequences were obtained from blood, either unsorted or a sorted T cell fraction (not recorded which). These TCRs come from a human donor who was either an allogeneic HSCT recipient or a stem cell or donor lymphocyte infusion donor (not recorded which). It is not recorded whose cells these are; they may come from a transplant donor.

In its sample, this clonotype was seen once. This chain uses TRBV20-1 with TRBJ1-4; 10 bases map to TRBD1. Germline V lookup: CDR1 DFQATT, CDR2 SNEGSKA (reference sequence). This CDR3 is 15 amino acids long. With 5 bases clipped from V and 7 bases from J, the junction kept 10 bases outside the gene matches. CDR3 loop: CSAEVRTGGGEKLFF. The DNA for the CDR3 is TGCAGTGCTGAGGTCCGGACAGGGGGAGGTGAAAAACTGTTTTTT.

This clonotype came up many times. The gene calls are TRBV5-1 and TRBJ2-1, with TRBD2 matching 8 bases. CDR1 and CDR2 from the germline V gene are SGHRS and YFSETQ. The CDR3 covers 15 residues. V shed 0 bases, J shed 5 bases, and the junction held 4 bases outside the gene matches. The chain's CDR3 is CASSLEAGEHNEQFF. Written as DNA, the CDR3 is TGCGCCAGCAGCTTGGAAGCGGGAGAGCACAATGAGCAGTTCTTC.

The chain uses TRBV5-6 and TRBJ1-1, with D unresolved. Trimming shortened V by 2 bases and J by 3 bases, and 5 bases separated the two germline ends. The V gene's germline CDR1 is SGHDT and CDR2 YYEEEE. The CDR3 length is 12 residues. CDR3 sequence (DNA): TGTGCCAGCAGCTTCGTTTACACTGAAGCTTTCTTT. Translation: CASSFVYTEAFF.

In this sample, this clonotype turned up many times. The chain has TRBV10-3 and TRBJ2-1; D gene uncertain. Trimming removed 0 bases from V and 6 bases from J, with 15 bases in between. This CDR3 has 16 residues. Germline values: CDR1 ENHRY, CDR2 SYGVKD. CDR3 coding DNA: TGTGCCATCAGTGAGTCCGACCGGAGCGTGGGCAATGAGCAGTTCTTC. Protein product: CAISESDRSVGNEQFF.

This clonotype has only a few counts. CDR3 coding DNA: TGTGCCAGTAGTTGGACAGGGGTCGCCTACGAGCAGTACTTC. Amino acid sequence: CASSWTGVAYEQYF. This chain links TRBV19 with TRBJ2-7, with TRBD1 matching 9 bases. The CDR3 is 14 residues long. V lost 5 bases, J lost 2 bases, and 4 bases stayed unmatched. Per the germline V gene, CDR1 is LNHDA and CDR2 is SQIVND (reference sequence). The full variable domain, its missing parts supplied by reference TRBV19 and TRBJ2-7, is DGGITQSPKYLFRKEGQNVTLSCEQNLNHDAMYWYRQDPGQGLRLIYYSQIVNDFQKGDIAEGYSVSREKKESFPLTVTSAQKNPTAFYLCASSWTGVAYEQYFGPGTRLTVT.

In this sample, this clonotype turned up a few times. CDR3 sequence: CASSLGTSGKTYEQYF. The DNA of the CDR3 is TGCGCCAGCAGCTTGGGGACTAGCGGGAAGACCTACGAGCAGTACTTC. This chain uses TRBV5-1 with TRBJ2-7, with 12 bases matching TRBD2. The CDR3 is 16 residues long. Germline-derived CDR1 and CDR2 are SGHRS and YFSETQ. Trimming cost V 0 bases and J 2 bases; bases outside gene matches: 3.

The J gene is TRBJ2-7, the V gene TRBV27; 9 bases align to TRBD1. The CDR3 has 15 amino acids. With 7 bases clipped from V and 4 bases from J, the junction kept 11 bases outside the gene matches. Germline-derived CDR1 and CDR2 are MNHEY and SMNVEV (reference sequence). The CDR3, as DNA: TGTGCCAGCAACCTTGACGGACAGGGGCTTTACGAGCAGTACTTC. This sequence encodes CASNLDGQGLYEQYF.

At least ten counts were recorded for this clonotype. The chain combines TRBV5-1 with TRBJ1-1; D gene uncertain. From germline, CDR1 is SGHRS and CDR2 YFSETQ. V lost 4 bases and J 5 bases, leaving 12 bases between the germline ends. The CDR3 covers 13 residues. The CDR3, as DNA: TGCGCCAGCAGCGGTATAGGGAAGACTGAAGCTTTCTTT. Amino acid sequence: CASSGIGKTEAFF. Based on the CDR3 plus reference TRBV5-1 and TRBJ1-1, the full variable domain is KAGVTQTPRYLIKTRGQQVTLSCSPISGHRSVSWYQQTPGQGLQFLFEYFSETQRNKGNFPGRFSGRQFSNSRSEMNVSTLELGDSALYLCASSGIGKTEAFFGQGTRLTVV.

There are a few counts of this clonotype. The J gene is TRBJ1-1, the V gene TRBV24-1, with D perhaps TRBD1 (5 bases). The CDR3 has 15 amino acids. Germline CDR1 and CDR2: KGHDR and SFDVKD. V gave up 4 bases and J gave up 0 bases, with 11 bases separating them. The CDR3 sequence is CATSDPPGMNTEAFF. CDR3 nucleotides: TGTGCCACCAGTGACCCGCCAGGGATGAACACTGAAGCTTTCTTT.

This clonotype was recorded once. CDR3: CASSAGRGTGYEQYF. The CDR3, as DNA: TGTGCCAGCAGTGCCGGTAGGGGCACAGGGTACGAGCAGTACTTC. The rearrangement links TRBV12-3 or TRBV12-4 to TRBJ2-7; possibly TRBD1 for D (6 bases). The CDR3 consists of 15 residues. The V and J ends lost 5 bases and 4 bases respectively, with 18 bases between them.

This CDR3 reads CASSRDPSNEQFF. The CDR3 coding sequence is TGTGCCAGCAGCCGGGACCCATCCAATGAGCAGTTCTTC. The rearrangement uses TRBV13 and TRBJ2-1; TRBD1 or TRBD2 may be the D gene (5 bases each). Germline CDR1 is PRHDT and CDR2 is FYEKMQ (reference sequence). The CDR3 contains 13 residues. Trimming removed 5 bases from V and 6 bases from J, with 11 bases in between.

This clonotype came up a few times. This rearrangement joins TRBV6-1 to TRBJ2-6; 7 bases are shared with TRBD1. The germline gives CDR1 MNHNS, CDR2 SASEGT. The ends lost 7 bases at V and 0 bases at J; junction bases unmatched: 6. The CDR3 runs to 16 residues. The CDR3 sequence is CASNKQGPSGANVLTF. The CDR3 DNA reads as TGTGCCAGCAACAAACAGGGGCCCTCTGGGGCCAACGTCCTGACTTTC.

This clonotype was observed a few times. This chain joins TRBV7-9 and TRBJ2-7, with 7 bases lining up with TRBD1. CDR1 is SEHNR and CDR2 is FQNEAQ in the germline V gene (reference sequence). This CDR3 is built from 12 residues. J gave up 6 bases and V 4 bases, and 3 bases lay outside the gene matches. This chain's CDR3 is CASSSYRGEQYF. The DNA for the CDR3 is TGTGCCAGCAGCTCCTACAGGGGCGAGCAGTACTTC.